This T cell receptor (beta chain) came from a study of siplizumab effects on memory and regulatory T cells. Per the germline V gene, CDR1 is SGHAT and CDR2 is FQNNGV. CDR3 length equals 12 residues. J gave up 10 bases and V 6 bases, and 6 bases lay outside the gene matches. Assay used: immunoSEQ multiplex PCR; TCRdb lists only in-frame clones, some missing. The sample has approximately 50,000 clones, nearly 95% seen once. In this sample, this clone is medium-sized (0.01 to 0.1%). The chain uses TRBV11-2 and TRBJ2-3; 8 bases line up with TRBD1. Sequenced sample: CD8+ T cells sorted from blood. The clonotype comes from a human donor in good health. CDR3 protein: CASRGVQGAQYF. The CDR3 DNA reads TGTGCCAGCAGGGGGGTACAGGGGGCGCAGTATTTT.